The clone carrying this T cell receptor beta chain was recorded once. Its antigen is unknown. The data are from a study of cytomegalovirus exposure and HLA in healthy donors. Study findings and constraints: The study listed under 200 cytomegalovirus-associated TCR beta chains.

In germline, CDR1 is SGHDN, CDR2 FVKESK. Trimming cost V 8 bases and J 4 bases, with 6 bases left between them. The CDR3 runs 11 residues. PCR amplification relied on 60 Vbeta primers (plus 13 Jbeta primers). The table came from immunoSEQ multiplex PCR; TCRdb's copy has only in-frame clones and leaves some out. The sample has about 150,000 clones, 82% seen once. The clonotype originates from a woman aged 45-60 years in good health and CMV-seropositive. The sequenced material came from PBMCs. The chain is built from TRBV14 and TRBJ2-1; D is unresolved. The CDR3 sequence is CASSYYNEQFF. The CDR3 nucleotides read TGTGCCAGCTCCTATTACAATGAGCAGTTCTTC.